The 16 T cell receptor beta chains below come from one sample, sequenced in a study of cytomegalovirus exposure and HLA in healthy donors. The study ran its PCR with 60 Vbeta and 13 Jbeta primers. Only in-frame clones appear in the TCRdb table, and some are missing; sequencing was by immunoSEQ multiplex PCR. This sample has nearly 110,000 clones, with around four fifths found just once. Specimen: PBMCs. Receptors originate from a man in his fifties or sixties in good health and CMV-seronegative.

The chain uses TRBV5-1 and TRBJ2-3; 10 nucleotides line up with TRBD1. Trimming at V came to 4 bases and at J to 3 bases, leaving 2 bases not matched to a gene. The length of the CDR3 is 14 residues. CDR1 is SGHRS, CDR2 YFSETQ, per germline. The CDR3 coding sequence is TGCGCCAGCAGCGACAGGGGGCTAACAGATACGCAGTATTTT. Translating it yields CASSDRGLTDTQYF.

V gene TRBV30 combines with J gene TRBJ1-5, with TRBD1 as a possible D gene (6 bases). Germline lookup yields CDR1 GTSNPN and CDR2 SVGIG (reference sequence). This CDR3 has 15 amino acids. V shed 3 bases and J shed 3 bases, with 15 bases lying between them. The CDR3 loop reads CAWSVQGNPNQPQHF. CDR3 coding DNA: TGTGCCTGGAGCGTTCAGGGGAACCCCAATCAGCCCCAGCATTTT.

This chain links TRBV28 with TRBJ1-4; 8 positions agree with TRBD1. The CDR3 consists of 14 residues. Germline CDR1 MDHEN, CDR2 SYDVKM. Germline trimming cut 6 bases from V and 4 bases from J; bases unmatched to any gene: 4. The CDR3 spells CASRWDRSNEKLFF. DNA of the CDR3: TGTGCCAGCAGATGGGACAGGAGTAATGAAAAACTGTTTTTT.

J is TRBJ2-5 and V is TRBV7-6; TRBD2 is a possible D gene (6 bases). The CDR3 totals 17 residues. Per germline, CDR1 SGHVS and CDR2 FNYEAQ. The V and J ends lost 5 bases and 4 bases respectively, with 23 bases between them. The CDR3 region has the DNA TGTGCCAGCAGCCCCACCCAGGGACTGCCGAGGGTAGAGACCCAGTACTTC. Translating gives CASSPTQGLPRVETQYF.

The J gene is TRBJ1-1, the V gene TRBV9, with 9 bases identical to TRBD1. Per the germline V gene, CDR1 is SGDLS and CDR2 is YYNGEE. This CDR3 region has 15 residues. Unmatched junction bases numbered 8, after V lost 2 bases and J lost 6 bases. The chain's CDR3 is CASSVVGQGGAEAFF. The CDR3 bases are TGTGCCAGCAGCGTGGTGGGACAGGGCGGCGCTGAAGCTTTCTTT.

This sequence joins TRBV5-1 and TRBJ1-1, with D perhaps matching TRBD1 (5 bases). The germline V and J ends were trimmed by 4 bases and 1 base, with 8 bases remaining between them. The CDR3 sequence is 13 residues long. Germline V gives CDR1 SGHRS, CDR2 YFSETQ. The CDR3: CASSRGQNTEAFF. DNA of the CDR3: TGCGCCAGCAGCAGGGGTCAGAACACTGAAGCTTTCTTT. The full variable domain, its missing parts supplied by reference TRBV5-1 and TRBJ1-1, is KAGVTQTPRYLIKTRGQQVTLSCSPISGHRSVSWYQQTPGQGLQFLFEYFSETQRNKGNFPGRFSGRQFSNSRSEMNVSTLELGDSALYLCASSRGQNTEAFFGQGTRLTVV.

This chain links TRBV19 with TRBJ2-7; D is perhaps TRBD2 (6 bases). Trimming took 0 bases from V and 6 from J, leaving 15 bases between them. Germline CDR1 LNHDA, CDR2 SQIVND (reference sequence). This CDR3 is 15 amino acids long. The CDR3 reads CASSIDRGSSGEQYF. CDR3 nucleotides: TGTGCCAGTAGTATAGATCGGGGGTCTTCGGGCGAGCAGTACTTC.

This chain connects TRBV6-1 to TRBJ2-4, with no clear D. The CDR3 totals 15 residues. V lost 4 bases, J lost 1 base, and 11 bases lay in between. Germline CDR1 reads MNHNS; CDR2 reads SASEGT. The CDR3 loop is CASSATNGAKNIQYF. The DNA of the CDR3 is TGTGCCAGCAGTGCCACTAACGGGGCCAAAAACATTCAGTACTTC.

The rearrangement links TRBV30 to TRBJ1-6; D gene unclear. The CDR3 loop spans 13 amino acids. V dropped 4 bases and J dropped 0 bases, with 4 bases sitting between them. The germline V gene encodes CDR1 GTSNPN and CDR2 SVGIG (reference sequence). The CDR3 bases are TGTGCCTGGAAGAGCTCCTATAATTCACCCCTCCACTTT. Translating it yields CAWKSSYNSPLHF.

The gene calls are TRBV4-1 and TRBJ2-5; 9 bases line up with TRBD2. Unmatched junction bases numbered 9, after V lost 5 bases and J lost 2 bases. This CDR3 spans 16 amino acids. Germline-derived CDR1 and CDR2 are MGHRA and YSYEKL. CDR3: CASSIGAAGGQETQYF. CDR3 bases: TGCGCCAGCAGCATAGGGGCGGCGGGGGGGCAAGAGACCCAGTACTTC.

V gene TRBV5-1 combines with J gene TRBJ2-4; TRBD1 matches at 9 bases. J lost 4 bases, V lost 4 bases, and 3 bases had no gene match. The CDR3 is 14 amino acids. CDR1 SGHRS and CDR2 YFSETQ come from the germline V gene. In DNA form, the CDR3 reads TGCGCCAGCAGCCCCGGGACAGGGAAAAACATTCAGTACTTC. Translation gives CASSPGTGKNIQYF.

This sequence joins TRBV5-5 and TRBJ2-1; D is perhaps TRBD2 (6 bases). Germline CDR1 is SGHKS and CDR2 is YYEKEE (reference sequence). The CDR3 is 16 amino acids. V lost 2 bases and J lost 0, with 12 bases in between. This CDR3 is CASSLTSGGSYNEQFF. CDR3 coding DNA: TGTGCCAGCAGCTTAACCTCCGGGGGCTCCTACAATGAGCAGTTCTTC.

The chain recombines TRBV4-3 with TRBJ2-2, with unresolved D. Deletions cut 2 bases from V and 1 base from J, with 8 bases between. The CDR3 is 15 amino acids. The germline CDR1 and CDR2 sequences are LGHNA and YSLEER. Here the CDR3 DNA reads TGCGCCAGCAGCCAAAACAGCCAGAACACCGGGGAGCTGTTTTTT. Encoded protein: CASSQNSQNTGELFF.

This chain links TRBV7-9 with TRBJ2-7, with a possible D match to TRBD1 (6 bases). V lost 1 base and J 7 bases, leaving 11 bases between the germline ends. The V gene's germline CDR1 is SEHNR and CDR2 FQNEAQ (reference sequence). There are 13 residues in the CDR3. The CDR3 coding sequence is TGTGCCAGCAGCTTAGTAGTGACAGGAGAGCAGTACTTC. It encodes CASSLVVTGEQYF. The full variable domain, in which reference TRBV7-9 and TRBJ2-7 provide the parts outside the CDR3, is DTGVSQNPRHKITKRGQNVTFRCDPISEHNRLYWYRQTLGQGPEFLTYFQNEAQLEKSRLLSDRFSAERPKGSFSTLEIQRTEQGDSAMYLCASSLVVTGEQYFGPGTRLTVT.

This chain joins TRBV6-6 and TRBJ2-7; TRBD2 matches 9 bases. This CDR3 is 15 amino acids long. Trimming removed 6 bases from V and 7 bases from J; junction bases left unmatched: 13. Germline V CDR1 and CDR2: MNHNY, SVGAGI (reference sequence). DNA of the CDR3: TGTGCCAGCAGCGACCTGGCGGGGGGGCTGGTTGAGCAGTACTTC. Translated: CASSDLAGGLVEQYF.

The chain couples TRBV7-2 to TRBJ2-3, with 11 bases that match TRBD2. The CDR3 covers 15 residues. Unmatched junction bases numbered 3, after V lost 5 bases and J lost 2 bases. In germline, CDR1 is SGHTA, CDR2 FQGNSA. The CDR3 bases are TGTGCCAGCAGCCTACTAGCGGGGGTCACAGATACGCAGTATTTT. Its protein is CASSLLAGVTDTQYF.